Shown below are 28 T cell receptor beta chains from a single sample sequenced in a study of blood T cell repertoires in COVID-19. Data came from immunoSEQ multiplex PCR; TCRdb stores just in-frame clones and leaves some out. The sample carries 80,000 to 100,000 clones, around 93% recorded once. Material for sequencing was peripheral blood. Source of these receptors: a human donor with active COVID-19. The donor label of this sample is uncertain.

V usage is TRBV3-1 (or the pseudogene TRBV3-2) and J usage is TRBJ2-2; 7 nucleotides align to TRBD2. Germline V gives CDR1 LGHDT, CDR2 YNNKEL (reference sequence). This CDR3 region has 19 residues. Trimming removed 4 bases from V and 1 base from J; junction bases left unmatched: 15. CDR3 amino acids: CASSLRGLGGGRNTGELFF. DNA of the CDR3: TGTGCCAGCAGCCTAAGAGGTCTCGGCGGGGGAAGGAACACCGGGGAGCTGTTTTTT.

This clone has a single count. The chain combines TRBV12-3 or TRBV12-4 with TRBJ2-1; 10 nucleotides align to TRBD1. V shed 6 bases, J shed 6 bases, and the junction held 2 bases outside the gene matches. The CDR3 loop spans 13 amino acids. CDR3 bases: TGTGCCAGCAGCCGGGACAGGGGCAATGAGCAGTTCTTC. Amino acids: CASSRDRGNEQFF.

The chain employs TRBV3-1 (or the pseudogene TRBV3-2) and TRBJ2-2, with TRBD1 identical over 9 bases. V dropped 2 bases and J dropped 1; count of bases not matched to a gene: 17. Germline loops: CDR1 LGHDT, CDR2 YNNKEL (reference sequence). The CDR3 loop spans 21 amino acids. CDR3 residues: CASSQLPARRQGEGNTGELFF. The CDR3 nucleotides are TGTGCCAGCAGCCAACTCCCCGCCCGACGACAGGGGGAGGGGAACACCGGGGAGCTGTTTTTT.

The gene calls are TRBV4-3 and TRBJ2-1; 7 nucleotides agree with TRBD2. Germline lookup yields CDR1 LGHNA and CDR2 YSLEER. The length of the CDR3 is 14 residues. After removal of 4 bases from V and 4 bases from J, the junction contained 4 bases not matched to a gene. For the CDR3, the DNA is TGCGCCAGCAGCCGGCGGGGGAGTTACAATGAGCAGTTCTTC. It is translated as CASSRRGSYNEQFF.

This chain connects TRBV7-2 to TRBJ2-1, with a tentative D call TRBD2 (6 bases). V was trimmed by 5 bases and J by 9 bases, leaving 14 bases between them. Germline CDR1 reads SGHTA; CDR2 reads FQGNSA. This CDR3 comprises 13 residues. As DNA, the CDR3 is TGTGCCAGCAGCCTACCGCCCGGGAGTGAGCAGTTCTTC. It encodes CASSLPPGSEQFF.

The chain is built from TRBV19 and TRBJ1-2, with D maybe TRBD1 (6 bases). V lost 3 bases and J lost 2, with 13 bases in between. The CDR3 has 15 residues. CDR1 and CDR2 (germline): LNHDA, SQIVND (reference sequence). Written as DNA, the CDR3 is TGTGCCAGTAGTATGTCGGGGACACTCAACTATGGCTACACCTTC. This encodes CASSMSGTLNYGYTF.

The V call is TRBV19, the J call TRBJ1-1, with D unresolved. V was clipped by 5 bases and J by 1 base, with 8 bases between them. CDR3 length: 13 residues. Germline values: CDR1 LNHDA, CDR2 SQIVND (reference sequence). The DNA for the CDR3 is TGTGCCAGTAGTTTTACATCGAACACTGAAGCTTTCTTT. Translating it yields CASSFTSNTEAFF.

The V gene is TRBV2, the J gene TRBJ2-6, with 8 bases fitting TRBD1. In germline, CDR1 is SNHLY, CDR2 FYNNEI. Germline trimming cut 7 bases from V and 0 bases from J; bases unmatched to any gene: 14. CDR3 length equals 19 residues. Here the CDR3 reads CASIMEGTGVFSGANVLTF. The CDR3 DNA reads TGTGCCAGCATCATGGAGGGGACAGGAGTTTTCTCTGGGGCCAACGTCCTGACTTTC.

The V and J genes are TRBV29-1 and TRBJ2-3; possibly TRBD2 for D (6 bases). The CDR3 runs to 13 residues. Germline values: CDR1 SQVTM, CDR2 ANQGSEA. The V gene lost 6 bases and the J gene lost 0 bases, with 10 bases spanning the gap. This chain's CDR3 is CSVGGRSTDTQYF. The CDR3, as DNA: TGCAGCGTGGGGGGTCGTAGCACAGATACGCAGTATTTT.

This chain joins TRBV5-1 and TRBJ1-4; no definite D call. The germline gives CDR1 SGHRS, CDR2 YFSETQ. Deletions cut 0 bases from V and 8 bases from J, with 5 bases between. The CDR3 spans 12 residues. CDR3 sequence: CASSLESEKLFF. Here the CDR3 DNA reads TGCGCCAGCAGCTTGGAGAGCGAAAAACTGTTTTTT.

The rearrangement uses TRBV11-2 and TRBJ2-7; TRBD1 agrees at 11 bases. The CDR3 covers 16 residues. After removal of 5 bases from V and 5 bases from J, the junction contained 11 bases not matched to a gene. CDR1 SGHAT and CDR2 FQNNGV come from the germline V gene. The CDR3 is CASSPTPGQGGDEQYF. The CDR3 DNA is TGTGCCAGCAGCCCCACCCCGGGACAGGGGGGGGACGAGCAGTACTTC.

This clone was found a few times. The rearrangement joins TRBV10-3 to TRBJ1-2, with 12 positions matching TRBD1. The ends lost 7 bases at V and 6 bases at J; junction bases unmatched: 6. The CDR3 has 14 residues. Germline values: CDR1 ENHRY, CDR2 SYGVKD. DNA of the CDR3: TGTGCCATCATGGGGGACAGGGGGCCACATGGCTACACCTTC. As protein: CAIMGDRGPHGYTF.

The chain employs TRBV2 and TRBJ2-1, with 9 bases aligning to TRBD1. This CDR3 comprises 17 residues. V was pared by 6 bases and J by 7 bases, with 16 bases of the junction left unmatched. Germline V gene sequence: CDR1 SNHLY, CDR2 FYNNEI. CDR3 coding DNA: TGTGCCAGCAGGGCTCAGACAGGGGGGTTCCAGGGGAATGAGCAGTTCTTC. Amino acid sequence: CASRAQTGGFQGNEQFF.

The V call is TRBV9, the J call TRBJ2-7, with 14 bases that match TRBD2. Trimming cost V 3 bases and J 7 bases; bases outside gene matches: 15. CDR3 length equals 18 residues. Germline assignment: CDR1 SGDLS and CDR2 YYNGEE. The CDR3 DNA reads TGTGCCAGCAGCGCTTATACGACTAGCGGGGGGGTTATCAGGGAGCAGTACTTC. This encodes CASSAYTTSGGVIREQYF.

The CDR3 loop reads CAILRTIYNEQFF. CDR3 DNA: TGTGCCATCCTGAGGACTATTTACAATGAGCAGTTCTTC. The chain links TRBV12-3 or TRBV12-4 to TRBJ2-1; TRBD2 is a possible D gene (6 bases). CDR3 length equals 13 residues. The V end lost 10 bases, the J end lost 4 bases, and 14 bases lay between the germline ends.

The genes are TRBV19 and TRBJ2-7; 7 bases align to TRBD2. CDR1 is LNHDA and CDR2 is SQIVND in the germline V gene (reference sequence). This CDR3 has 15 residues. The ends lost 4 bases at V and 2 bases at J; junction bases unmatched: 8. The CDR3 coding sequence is TGTGCCAGTAGTAAGGGGAGGGGTCGTACCTACGAGCAGTACTTC. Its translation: CASSKGRGRTYEQYF. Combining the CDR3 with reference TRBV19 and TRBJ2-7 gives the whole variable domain DGGITQSPKYLFRKEGQNVTLSCEQNLNHDAMYWYRQDPGQGLRLIYYSQIVNDFQKGDIAEGYSVSREKKESFPLTVTSAQKNPTAFYLCASSKGRGRTYEQYFGPGTRLTVT.

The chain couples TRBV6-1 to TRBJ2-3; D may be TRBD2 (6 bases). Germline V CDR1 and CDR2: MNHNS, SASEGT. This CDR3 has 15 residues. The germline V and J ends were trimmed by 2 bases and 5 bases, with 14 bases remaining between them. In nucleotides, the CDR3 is TGTGCCAGCAGTGAAATGTGGGGGGAAGGAGATACGCAGTATTTT. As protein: CASSEMWGEGDTQYF.

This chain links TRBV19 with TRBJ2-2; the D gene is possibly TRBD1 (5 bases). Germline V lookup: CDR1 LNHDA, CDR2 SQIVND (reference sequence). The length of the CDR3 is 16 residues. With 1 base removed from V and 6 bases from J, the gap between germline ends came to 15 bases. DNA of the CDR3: TGTGCCAGTAGTATAGTTGGGCAGGGCTTCGCCGGGGAGCTGTTTTTT. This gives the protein CASSIVGQGFAGELFF.

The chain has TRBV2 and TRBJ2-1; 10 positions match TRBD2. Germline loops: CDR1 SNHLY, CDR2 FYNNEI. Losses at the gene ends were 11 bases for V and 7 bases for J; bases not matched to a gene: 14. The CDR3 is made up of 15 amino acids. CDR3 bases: TGTGCCTGTAGGGGTAGCGGGGGGACGTGGAATGAGCAGTTCTTC. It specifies CACRGSGGTWNEQFF.

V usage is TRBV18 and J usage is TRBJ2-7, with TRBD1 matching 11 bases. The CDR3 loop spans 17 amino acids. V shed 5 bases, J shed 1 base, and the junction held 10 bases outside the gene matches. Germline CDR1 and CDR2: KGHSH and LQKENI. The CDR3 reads CASSTLSGTGGSYEQYF. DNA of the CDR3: TGTGCCAGCTCAACTTTATCCGGGACAGGGGGGTCCTACGAGCAGTACTTC.

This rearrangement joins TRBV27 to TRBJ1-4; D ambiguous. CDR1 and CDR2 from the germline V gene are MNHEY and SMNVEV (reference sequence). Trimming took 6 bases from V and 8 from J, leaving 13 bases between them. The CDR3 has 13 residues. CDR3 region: CASSARRSEKLFF. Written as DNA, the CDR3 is TGTGCCAGCAGCGCAAGAAGGAGCGAAAAACTGTTTTTT.

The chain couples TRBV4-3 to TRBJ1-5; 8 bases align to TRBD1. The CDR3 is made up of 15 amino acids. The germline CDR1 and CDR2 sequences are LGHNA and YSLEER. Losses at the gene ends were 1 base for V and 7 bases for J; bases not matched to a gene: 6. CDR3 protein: CASSQGTGRRQPQHF. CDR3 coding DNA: TGCGCCAGCAGCCAAGGGACAGGGCGGCGCCAGCCCCAGCATTTT.

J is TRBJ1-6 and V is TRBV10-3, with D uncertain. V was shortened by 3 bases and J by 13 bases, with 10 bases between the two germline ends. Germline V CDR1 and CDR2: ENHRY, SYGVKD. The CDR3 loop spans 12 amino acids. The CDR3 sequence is CAISESPSPLHF. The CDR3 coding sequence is TGTGCCATCAGTGAATCTCCTTCTCCCCTCCACTTT.

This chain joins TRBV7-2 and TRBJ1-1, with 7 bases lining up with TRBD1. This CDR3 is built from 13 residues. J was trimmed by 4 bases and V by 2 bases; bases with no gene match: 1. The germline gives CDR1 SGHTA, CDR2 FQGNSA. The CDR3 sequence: CASSLRGRTEAFF. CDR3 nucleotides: TGTGCCAGCAGCTTAAGGGGGCGCACTGAAGCTTTCTTT.

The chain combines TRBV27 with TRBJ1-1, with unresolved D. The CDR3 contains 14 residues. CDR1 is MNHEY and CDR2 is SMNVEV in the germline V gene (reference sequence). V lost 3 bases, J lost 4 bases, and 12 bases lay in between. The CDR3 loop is CASSFGDGSTEAFF. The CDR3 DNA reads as TGTGCCAGCAGTTTTGGCGATGGGAGCACTGAAGCTTTCTTT.

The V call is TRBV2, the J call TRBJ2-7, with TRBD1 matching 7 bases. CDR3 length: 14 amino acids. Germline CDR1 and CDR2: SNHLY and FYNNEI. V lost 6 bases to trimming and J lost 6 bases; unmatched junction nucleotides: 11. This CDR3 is CASRTQGTRAEQYF. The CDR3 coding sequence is TGTGCCAGCAGGACACAGGGGACGAGGGCCGAGCAGTACTTC.

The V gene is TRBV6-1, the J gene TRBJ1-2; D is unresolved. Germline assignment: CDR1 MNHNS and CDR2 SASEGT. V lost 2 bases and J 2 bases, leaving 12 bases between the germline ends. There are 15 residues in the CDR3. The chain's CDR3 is CASSESVSDNYGYTF. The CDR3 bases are TGTGCCAGCAGTGAAAGCGTCAGTGACAACTATGGCTACACCTTC.

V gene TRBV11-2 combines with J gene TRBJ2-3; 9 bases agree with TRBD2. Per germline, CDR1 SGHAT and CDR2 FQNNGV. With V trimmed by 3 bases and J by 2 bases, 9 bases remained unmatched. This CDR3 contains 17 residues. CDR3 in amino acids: CASSFLGLARATDTQYF. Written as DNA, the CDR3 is TGTGCCAGCAGCTTCCTCGGACTAGCGAGGGCCACAGATACGCAGTATTTT.